This entry is about one TCR beta chain. The antigen is unknown. The germline gives CDR1 SGHDT, CDR2 YYEEEE. V lost 1 base and J 4 bases, leaving 15 bases between the germline ends. The CDR3 sequence is 16 residues long. The entry originates in a study of chemoradiotherapy in HPV16-positive cancers. Study background: Candidate HPV-specific T-cell clones and common TCR motifs came from functional assays in two HPV16-positive patients. Study-wide results and caveats: The functional HPV-specific definition rests on just two HPV16-positive patients. Candidate HPV-specific clones and E7-related TCR motifs grew in tumor during treatment.

Here immunoSEQ multiplex PCR was the method, and the copy in TCRdb shows in-frame clones only, minus some. The data hold some 9,700 clones, with around 80% observed a single time. The specimen was collected from a patient who underwent chemoradiotherapy. The source is a human donor with HPV-associated anogenital cancer. The gene calls are TRBV5-6 and TRBJ2-1; D is perhaps TRBD1 (6 bases). Here the CDR3 reads CASSLPGDRSYNEQFF. DNA of the CDR3: TGTGCCAGCAGCTTGCCTGGAGACAGGAGTTACAATGAGCAGTTCTTC. Full variable domain (outside the CDR3, taken from reference TRBV5-6 and TRBJ2-1): DAGVTQSPTHLIKTRGQQVTLRCSPKSGHDTVSWYQQALGQGPQFIFQYYEEEERQRGNFPDRFSGHQFPNYSSELNVNALLLGDSALYLCASSLPGDRSYNEQFFGPGTRLTVL.